This TCR beta chain was captured by sequencing in a study of T cell responses to AZD1222 COVID-19 vaccine. Points from the study as a whole: Distributed over spike, vaccine-associated CD4 TCRs predominated at 160-218 and 743-854. The breadth and depth of Spike-specific TCRs increased once two AZD1222 doses had been given.

The CDR3 loop spans 13 amino acids. Germline CDR1 and CDR2: LNHDA and SQIVND (reference sequence). Trimming pared 9 bases from V and 6 bases from J, leaving 17 bases between. On this clone: What it binds is not known.

Clones were read by immunoSEQ multiplex PCR, and TCRdb kept only the in-frame ones, dropping some. Of approximately 80,000 clones listed, approximately 83% are singletons. Second-dose timings of about 4 or about 12 weeks were pooled. The chain recombines TRBV19 with TRBJ1-2; tentatively, D is TRBD1 (6 bases). The material was peripheral blood, obtained 28 days after the second AZD1222 dose. The source of this sequence is an adult who received the AZD1222 COVID-19 vaccine. Here the CDR3 reads CASQYRDRDGYTF. CDR3 in DNA: TGTGCCAGCCAATACAGGGACCGAGATGGCTACACCTTC.